The 12 T cell receptor beta chains presented below share a single source sample, sequenced in a study of cytomegalovirus exposure and HLA in healthy donors. The assay was immunoSEQ multiplex PCR, and TCRdb's table has in-frame clones only and misses some. In the table there are 100,000 or so clones, approximately 86% of which are singletons. The source material was PBMCs. Receptors originate from a woman aged 18 to 35 in good health and CMV-seropositive.

The gene calls are TRBV7-8 and TRBJ2-5; tentatively, D is TRBD1 (6 bases). The length of the CDR3 is 12 residues. The V and J ends lost 1 base and 14 bases respectively, with 14 bases between them. In germline, CDR1 is SGHVS, CDR2 FQNEAQ. This CDR3 reads CASSLVFGTQYF. Written as DNA, the CDR3 is TGTGCCAGCAGCTTAGTCTTCGGGACACAATACTTC. Using reference TRBV7-8 and TRBJ2-5 for the parts outside the CDR3, the full variable domain is GAGVSQSPRYKVAKRGQDVALRCDPISGHVSLFWYQQALGQGPEFLTYFQNEAQLDKSGLPSDRFFAERPEGSVSTLKIQRTQQEDSAVYLCASSLVFGTQYFGPGTRLLVL.

The genes are TRBV7-2 and TRBJ2-5; TRBD1 agrees at 7 bases. V trimming: 6 bases; J trimming: 3 bases; junction bases outside the gene matches: 7. The CDR3 contains 14 residues. Germline lookup yields CDR1 SGHTA and CDR2 FQGNSA. CDR3 sequence: CASRASTGEETQYF. As DNA, the CDR3 is TGTGCCAGCAGGGCTAGTACAGGGGAAGAGACCCAGTACTTC.

This clone was recorded once. The genes are TRBV10-1 and TRBJ2-7; 11 positions agree with TRBD2. Germline assignment: CDR1 WNHNN and CDR2 SYGVQD (reference sequence). The J segment lost 5 bases and the V segment lost 5 bases, leaving 14 bases of the junction unmatched. The CDR3 sequence is 17 residues long. The CDR3 loop is CASSSFPHSGREDEQYF. CDR3 coding DNA: TGCGCCAGCAGTTCTTTCCCCCATAGCGGGAGGGAGGACGAGCAGTACTTC.

The chain employs TRBV4-2 and TRBJ2-1, with 7 bases fitting TRBD2. The CDR3 has 15 amino acids. The V gene end was trimmed by 4 bases and the J gene end by 1 base; junction bases not matched to a gene: 4. Germline V gene data show CDR1 as LGHNA and CDR2 as YNFKEQ. The CDR3 is CASSPLGGSYNEQFF. The CDR3, as DNA: TGTGCCAGCAGCCCCCTCGGGGGGTCCTACAATGAGCAGTTCTTC.

The chain employs TRBV6-1 and TRBJ1-1; 10 bases agree with TRBD1. The CDR3 length is 15 residues. Germline V CDR1 and CDR2: MNHNS, SASEGT. The ends lost 5 bases at V and 6 bases at J; junction bases unmatched: 9. The chain's CDR3 is CASSFHRDRGSEAFF. The CDR3 DNA is TGTGCCAGCAGTTTTCACCGGGACAGGGGATCTGAAGCTTTCTTT.

The CDR3 coding sequence is TGCGCCACCAAGGGGGGGGGAGGTGAGACCCAGTACTTC. This encodes CATKGGGGETQYF. V and J are TRBV10-2 and TRBJ2-5, with a weak D call TRBD2 (7 bases). Germline CDR1 WSHSY, CDR2 SAAADI. The CDR3 has 13 residues. The V end was cut by 10 bases, the J end by 5 bases, with 17 bases between.

The genes are TRBV18 and TRBJ1-5, with 9 bases aligning to TRBD1. This CDR3 is 17 amino acids long. J gave up 3 bases and V 3 bases, and 9 bases lay outside the gene matches. Germline V gene data show CDR1 as KGHSH and CDR2 as LQKENI. Here the CDR3 reads CASSPATGGAHNQPQHF. CDR3 nucleotides: TGTGCCAGCTCACCGGCGACAGGGGGGGCCCACAATCAGCCCCAGCATTTT.

V and J are TRBV19 and TRBJ2-5; 11 bases agree with TRBD1. The germline V gene has CDR1 LNHDA and CDR2 SQIVND (reference sequence). J was trimmed by 1 base and V by 5 bases; bases with no gene match: 3. The CDR3 spans 15 residues. The CDR3 sequence: CASSLGTGGQETQYF. The CDR3 DNA reads TGTGCCAGTAGTCTTGGGACAGGGGGCCAAGAGACCCAGTACTTC.

In its sample, this clone was seen once. J is TRBJ2-5 and V is TRBV6-6; 10 bases line up with TRBD1. There are 15 residues in the CDR3. Germline V gene lookup returns CDR1 MNHNY and CDR2 SVGAGI (reference sequence). J was trimmed by 2 bases and V by 5 bases; bases with no gene match: 5. The CDR3 DNA reads as TGTGCCAGCAGTGCCGGGACAGGGGTTCAAGAGACCCAGTACTTC. Translation gives CASSAGTGVQETQYF.

This clone was recorded once. V is TRBV19 and J is TRBJ2-5; D uncertain. Germline CDR1 and CDR2: LNHDA and SQIVND (reference sequence). The CDR3 covers 14 residues. The V and J ends lost 4 bases and 1 base respectively, with 10 bases between them. CDR3 DNA sequence: TGTGCCAGTAGTAGCCACAGAACCCAAGAGACCCAGTACTTC. It translates to CASSSHRTQETQYF.

The table lists this clone with a count of one. The CDR3 spells CASRSRTASPLSGANVLTF. CDR3 in DNA: TGTGCCAGTAGATCCCGGACAGCCAGCCCTCTCTCTGGGGCCAACGTCCTGACTTTC. The V call is TRBV19, the J call TRBJ2-6; D perhaps matches TRBD1 (6 bases). V shed 6 bases and J shed 0 bases, with 21 bases lying between them. The CDR3 covers 19 residues. The germline V gene has CDR1 LNHDA and CDR2 SQIVND (reference sequence). Variable domain in full (rest from reference TRBV19 and TRBJ2-6): DGGITQSPKYLFRKEGQNVTLSCEQNLNHDAMYWYRQDPGQGLRLIYYSQIVNDFQKGDIAEGYSVSREKKESFPLTVTSAQKNPTAFYLCASRSRTASPLSGANVLTFGAGSRLTVL.

This clone was detected only a few times. The chain is built from TRBV6-1 and TRBJ1-3; D not certain. The germline V and J ends were trimmed by 1 base and 4 bases, with 8 bases remaining between them. Germline V gives CDR1 MNHNS, CDR2 SASEGT. CDR3 length: 14 amino acids. The DNA of the CDR3 is TGTGCCAGCAGTGAAGACAGTTTCGGAAACACCATATATTTT. The encoded protein is CASSEDSFGNTIYF.